Each of the 14 T cell receptor beta chains below was sequenced from the same sample in a study of T cells in Graves' hyperthyroidism and ophthalmopathy. TCR beta CDR3 regions were amplified from RNA transcripts. A set of HTBI primers served as the primers for a first-round RT-PCR of the TCR CDR3. TCRdb processed the multiplex PCR reads anew with MiXCR; each CDR3 protein has one entry. The repertoire holds 560,000 or so distinct CDR3 sequences, just over 45% seen once, with roughly 8.2% in the top ten. Specimen: peripheral blood or thyroid tissue (not recorded which). These receptors originate from a woman aged 18-29 years with Graves' hyperthyroidism.

The chain couples TRBV7-3 to TRBJ2-5, with 8 nucleotides matching TRBD2. The CDR3 loop spans 15 amino acids. V lost 3 bases, J lost 4 bases, and 7 bases stayed unmatched. Germline V gene lookup returns CDR1 SGHTA and CDR2 FQGTGA. The CDR3 DNA sequence: TGTGCCAGCAGCTTGATGGGGACTAGTGGAGAGACCCAGTACTTC. Its protein product is CASSLMGTSGETQYF.

This clonotype was observed a handful of times. This chain joins TRBV20-1 and TRBJ2-5; 7 nucleotides align to TRBD2. The ends lost 0 bases at V and 5 bases at J; junction bases unmatched: 6. Germline CDR1 and CDR2: DFQATT and SNEGSKA (reference sequence). The CDR3 totals 14 residues. This CDR3 reads CSAREGGSHETQYF. CDR3 nucleotide sequence: TGCAGTGCTAGAGAGGGCGGGAGTCATGAGACCCAGTACTTC.

Remarks on this clonotype: Since a much larger clone is just one base distant, this may be a read error. CDR3: CAGSLTLSNQPQHF. CDR3 DNA: TGTGCCGGCAGCCTTACCTTGAGCAATCAGCCCCAGCATTTT. The chain recombines TRBV7-2 with TRBJ1-5; D unclear. The CDR3 totals 14 residues. Germline lookup yields CDR1 SGHTA and CDR2 FQGNSA.

This chain joins TRBV7-2 and TRBJ2-7; 11 bases are a match to TRBD2. This CDR3 region has 14 residues. After removal of 5 bases from V and 5 bases from J, the junction contained 5 bases not matched to a gene. The germline CDR1 and CDR2 sequences are SGHTA and FQGNSA. CDR3 amino acids: CASSRLLAGDEQYF. For the CDR3, the DNA is TGTGCCAGCAGCCGCCTACTAGCGGGAGACGAGCAGTACTTC.

As for this clonotype: This sequence may be a read error, since a much larger clone differs from it by one base. The rearrangement joins TRBV7-2 to TRBJ1-1, with 7 nucleotides matching TRBD1. The CDR3 has 14 amino acids. The germline V gene encodes CDR1 SGHTA and CDR2 FQGNSA. DNA of the CDR3: TGTGCCAGCAGTGGGGGGACAGCGAACATTGAAGCTTTCTTT. This codes for CASSGGTANIEAFF.

This clonotype was observed a few times. In DNA form, the CDR3 reads TGTGCCAGCGCGACGGTAGCTGGGGCCAACGTCCTGACTTTC. Translated: CASATVAGANVLTF. The V gene is TRBV10-3, the J gene TRBJ2-6; D is uncertain. Germline assignment: CDR1 ENHRY and CDR2 SYGVKD. The V end lost 10 bases, the J end lost 2 bases, and 12 bases lay between the germline ends. CDR3 length: 14 residues.

The chain links TRBV20-1 to TRBJ1-4, with 10 bases matching TRBD1. Germline values: CDR1 DFQATT, CDR2 SNEGSKA (reference sequence). Unmatched junction bases numbered 7, after V lost 4 bases and J lost 8 bases. This CDR3 is 14 amino acids long. The CDR3 reads CSATGTGETEKLFF. Here the CDR3 DNA reads TGCAGTGCTACGGGGACAGGGGAGACCGAAAAACTGTTTTTT.

This clonotype appeared many times. The chain employs TRBV12-3 or TRBV12-4 and TRBJ2-5; D is ambiguous. The V end lost 3 bases, the J end lost 5 bases, and 4 bases lay between the germline ends. CDR3 length: 11 residues. The CDR3 loop reads CASSFDETQYF. The CDR3, as DNA: TGTGCCAGCAGTTTCGATGAGACCCAGTACTTC.

This clonotype was detected only a few times. The rearrangement links TRBV7-8 to TRBJ1-1; unclear D gene. V gave up 2 bases and J gave up 3 bases, with 10 bases separating them. CDR3 length equals 14 residues. CDR1 is SGHVS, CDR2 FQNEAQ, per germline. CDR3: CASSLRVEYTEAFF. Here the CDR3 DNA reads TGTGCCAGCAGCTTAAGGGTGGAGTACACTGAAGCTTTCTTT.

The V gene is TRBV29-1, the J gene TRBJ2-3; TRBD2 might be the D (6 bases). The CDR3 has 13 amino acids. V was trimmed by 7 bases and J by 2 bases, leaving 13 bases between them. Germline V gene lookup returns CDR1 SQVTM and CDR2 ANQGSEA. The CDR3 coding sequence is TGCAGCGGCACTCAGGACTACACAGATACGCAGTATTTT. It translates to CSGTQDYTDTQYF.

This clonotype has more than one count but fewer than ten. The chain combines TRBV7-9 with TRBJ2-7; TRBD2 aligns across 8 bases. This CDR3 contains 16 residues. The V gene end was trimmed by 3 bases and the J gene end by 0 bases; junction bases not matched to a gene: 7. The germline V gene encodes CDR1 SEHNR and CDR2 FQNEAQ (reference sequence). The CDR3 DNA sequence: TGTGCCAGCAGCTTGGAACTAGCGGACCGCTCCTACGAGCAGTACTTC. It translates to CASSLELADRSYEQYF.

J is TRBJ1-4 and V is TRBV10-3, with D unresolved. V lost 10 bases and J lost 5, with 11 bases in between. In germline, CDR1 is ENHRY, CDR2 SYGVKD. CDR3 length equals 12 residues. CDR3 bases: TGTGCCAGCAGCGCAATGAATGAAAAACTGTTTTTT. Residues: CASSAMNEKLFF.

This clonotype occurred a few times. This rearrangement joins TRBV7-9 to TRBJ1-1, with 7 positions matching TRBD1. The ends lost 6 bases at V and 6 bases at J; junction bases unmatched: 10. Germline V gene lookup returns CDR1 SEHNR and CDR2 FQNEAQ (reference sequence). The CDR3 is 14 amino acids. In DNA, the CDR3 is TGTGCCAGCAGTCGCAGGGGGAGATTAGCTGAAGCTTTCTTT. Translating gives CASSRRGRLAEAFF.

The CDR3 nucleotides are TGCGCCAGCAGCTTGGAGGACGCTGAAGCTTTCTTT. It codes for CASSLEDAEAFF. V usage is TRBV5-1 and J usage is TRBJ1-1; D remains ambiguous. This CDR3 comprises 12 residues. V was clipped by 0 bases and J by 6 bases, with 6 bases between them. Germline CDR1 and CDR2: SGHRS and YFSETQ.